The T cell receptor beta chain described here comes from a study of siplizumab effects on memory and regulatory T cells. Comments on this clone: Its antigen is unknown. Different DNA sequences within this sample yield the same CDR3.

Findings and limits, study-wide: The naive T cell population seemed more diverse than memory cells and seemed a major contributor to the alloresponse. Siplizumab gave mappable alloreactive CD4+ clones an average Treg-derived fraction of approximately 69%, against over 25% in controls.

In each sample, roughly 100,000 TCR templates were assayed. Generated by immunoSEQ multiplex PCR, the TCRdb table keeps only in-frame clones and is missing some. The sample contains fewer than 130,000 clones, 80% to 95% of which appear only once. The germline gives CDR1 SGHRS, CDR2 YFSETQ. Trimming took 4 bases from V and 0 from J, leaving 13 bases between them. The CDR3 contains 15 residues. The TCR originated in a human donor in good health. The chain joins TRBV5-1 to TRBJ1-2; no reliable D call. Input material: CD4+ T cells sorted from blood. The DNA for the CDR3 is TGCGCCAGCAGCGGAGGACTCGGAGCTAACTATGGCTACACCTTC. Amino acid sequence: CASSGGLGANYGYTF. Supplemented by reference TRBV5-1 and TRBJ1-2, the full variable domain reads KAGVTQTPRYLIKTRGQQVTLSCSPISGHRSVSWYQQTPGQGLQFLFEYFSETQRNKGNFPGRFSGRQFSNSRSEMNVSTLELGDSALYLCASSGGLGANYGYTFGSGTRLTVV.